A single sample gave rise to the 13 T cell receptor beta chains below, sequenced in a study of Graves' ophthalmopathy and Graves' hyperthyroidism. CDR3 regions of TCR beta were amplified from RNA transcripts. RT-PCR with HTBI primers came first, then second-round multiplex PCR. Each CDR3 protein is one row after TCRdb ran MiXCR on the multiplex PCR reads. The profile shows a few hundred thousand distinct CDR3 sequences, about 40% of them singletons. The sequenced sample was peripheral blood or thyroid tissue (not recorded which). The source of these receptors is an adult man with Graves' hyperthyroidism.

The sample holds a few counts of this clonotype. The chain joins TRBV7-9 to TRBJ2-7; D perhaps matches TRBD2 (6 bases). Germline CDR1 SEHNR, CDR2 FQNEAQ (reference sequence). The CDR3 is made up of 16 amino acids. Trimming pared 2 bases from V and 3 bases from J, leaving 17 bases between. The CDR3 coding sequence is TGTGCCAGCAGCTTATTTCTTCTGGGAGCGGGCTACGAGCAGTACTTC. This encodes CASSLFLLGAGYEQYF.

The genes are TRBV29-1 and TRBJ1-2; a possible D gene is TRBD1 (6 bases). CDR3 length equals 13 residues. Deletions cut 4 bases from V and 4 bases from J, with 13 bases between. The V gene's germline CDR1 is SQVTM and CDR2 ANQGSEA. The CDR3 loop is CSVVQGNGYGYTF. CDR3 coding DNA: TGCAGCGTTGTACAGGGTAACGGCTATGGCTACACCTTC.

The CDR3 region has the DNA TGTGCCAGCAGCTTAATCGGCAATAACAATGAGCAGTTCTTC. Translated, it gives CASSLIGNNNEQFF. The rearrangement joins TRBV7-9 to TRBJ2-7, with unresolved D. The DNA matches TRBJ2-1 better at its end, which makes the J call doubtful. Looked up from germline, CDR1 is SEHNR and CDR2 is FQNEAQ (reference sequence). The CDR3 length is 14 residues.

The gene calls are TRBV20-1 and TRBJ1-2; TRBD1 might be the D (5 bases). Trimming stripped 6 bases from V and 3 bases from J, with 14 bases between. CDR1 is DFQATT and CDR2 is SNEGSKA in the germline V gene (reference sequence). The CDR3 is made up of 13 amino acids. CDR3 sequence reads: CSAGGRGDYGYTF. CDR3 in DNA: TGCAGTGCGGGGGGACGGGGGGACTATGGCTACACCTTC.

There are many counts of this clonotype. The chain uses TRBV6-5 and TRBJ1-6; 10 bases are shared with TRBD1. The CDR3 sequence is 13 residues long. The trim removed 8 bases at V and 9 bases at J, leaving 4 bases unmatched. CDR1 and CDR2 (germline): MNHEY, SVGAGI. The CDR3 nucleotides are TGTGCCAGCTCGGACAGGGGGAGTTCACCCCTCCACTTT. This translates into CASSDRGSSPLHF.

This clonotype was seen only a few times. The rearrangement uses TRBV25-1 and TRBJ2-2; D is unresolved. The CDR3 runs 11 residues. V lost 7 bases and J 5 bases, leaving 5 bases between the germline ends. Germline V gives CDR1 MGHDK, CDR2 SYGVNS. The CDR3 DNA follows: TGTGCCAGCACTACGACCGGGGAGCTGTTTTTT. It encodes CASTTTGELFF.

This clonotype occurred many times. The chain is built from TRBV7-9 and TRBJ2-7; perhaps TRBD1 as D (6 bases). CDR1 is SEHNR, CDR2 FQNEAQ, per germline (reference sequence). This CDR3 has 14 amino acids. Trimming took off 5 bases at V and 0 bases at J, with 11 bases between the two ends. CDR3 in amino acids: CASSPNRDSYEQYF. CDR3 nucleotide sequence: TGTGCCAGCAGCCCAAACAGGGACTCCTACGAGCAGTACTTC.

CDR3 protein: CASSLVRDRGDYVLTF. The CDR3 DNA is TGCGCCAGCAGCTTGGTCAGGGACAGAGGAGACTACGTCCTGACTTTC. This rearrangement joins TRBV5-1 to TRBJ2-6, with TRBD1 matching 7 bases. Germline lookup yields CDR1 SGHRS and CDR2 YFSETQ. V lost 0 bases to trimming and J lost 11 bases; unmatched junction nucleotides: 11. The CDR3 has 16 residues. The whole variable domain, remainder taken from reference TRBV5-1 and TRBJ2-6, is KAGVTQTPRYLIKTRGQQVTLSCSPISGHRSVSWYQQTPGQGLQFLFEYFSETQRNKGNFPGRFSGRQFSNSRSEMNVSTLELGDSALYLCASSLVRDRGDYVLTFGAGSRLTVL.

As for this clonotype: Given a much more abundant clone one base away, this may be a read error. This rearrangement joins TRBV6-2 or TRBV6-3 to TRBJ2-7; perhaps TRBD2 as D (6 bases). CDR1 MNHEY and CDR2 SVGEGT come from the germline V gene. Trimming removed 6 bases at V and 10 bases at J, with 22 bases between. The CDR3 is made up of 14 amino acids. The CDR3 loop reads CASSLRGMAGLQYF. CDR3 sequence (DNA): TGTGCCAGCAGCCTCCGAGGAATGGCGGGGTTACAGTACTTC.

Remarks on this clonotype: A much larger clone differs by one base, so this may be a read error. This sequence joins TRBV2 and TRBJ1-5; 10 bases match TRBD1. Per germline, CDR1 SNHLY and CDR2 FYNNEI. CDR3 length: 16 amino acids. In DNA form, the CDR3 reads TGTGCCGGCAGTCGGGCCGGGACAGGGGGCAATCAGCCCCAGCATTTT. This codes for CAGSRAGTGGNQPQHF.

This clonotype was detected ten times or more. The chain combines TRBV3-1 with TRBJ1-1, with no clear D. The CDR3 has 13 amino acids. Germline V CDR1 and CDR2: LGHDT, YNNKEL (reference sequence). V was trimmed by 1 base and J by 6 bases, leaving 9 bases between them. The CDR3 DNA is TGTGCCAGCAGCCAAGGTACGGTGTCTGAAGCTTTCTTT. This sequence encodes CASSQGTVSEAFF.

This clonotype was counted ten times or more. The chain has TRBV7-8 and TRBJ2-7; the match to TRBD2 covers 7 bases. CDR1 and CDR2 from the germline V gene are SGHVS and FQNEAQ. The CDR3 runs 14 residues. The V and J ends lost 7 bases and 3 bases, in that order; junction bases with no gene match: 9. DNA of the CDR3: TGTGCCAGCACCCCTCGGCTAGCGGACTACGAGCAGTACTTC. Protein sequence: CASTPRLADYEQYF.

This clonotype has ten or more counts. The DNA for the CDR3 is TGTGCCAGCAGCGTAGGGGGGGGGCGTATCTCTGGGGCCAACGTCCTGACTTTC. This translates into CASSVGGGRISGANVLTF. The V call is TRBV9, the J call TRBJ2-6; maybe TRBD2 (7 bases). With 0 bases removed from V and 0 bases from J, the gap between germline ends came to 13 bases. CDR1 is SGDLS, CDR2 YYNGEE, per germline. The CDR3 extends over 18 amino acids.